The present T cell receptor (beta chain) was sequenced within a study of cytotoxic CD8 clonotypes in ibrutinib-treated CLL. Investigators sought sequencing depths of between 1 in 200,000 and 1 in 1 million T cells. Here immunoSEQ multiplex PCR was the method, and the copy in TCRdb shows in-frame clones only, minus some. Here the sample spans just over 35,000 clones, about two thirds being singletons. The CDR3 totals 16 residues. The germline CDR1 and CDR2 sequences are MNHEY and SMNVEV (reference sequence). V dropped 4 bases and J dropped 2 bases, with 12 bases sitting between them. This specimen consisted of PBMCs, obtained at disease progression, from a patient treated with ibrutinib. The chain couples TRBV27 to TRBJ1-6; no clear D. The origin of this receptor is a human donor with chronic lymphocytic leukemia. CDR3 coding DNA: TGTGCCAGCAGTTCCTATCAGAGAGCCTATAATTCACCCCTCCACTTT. This gives the protein CASSSYQRAYNSPLHF.